This paragraph covers one T cell receptor (beta chain) sequence. Its specificity is unknown. These data come from a study of shared clonotypes between healthy human individuals. Study findings and constraints: Sequencing depth was expected to affect clonotype sharing among donors. Despite large depth, sorted-subset datasets appeared incompletely sequenced.

At deep level, the assay was performed. Here immunoSEQ multiplex PCR was the method, and the copy in TCRdb shows in-frame clones only, minus some. The table lists fewer than 1 million clones, just over 95% of them singletons, with about 0.25% in the top ten. Terminally differentiated effector memory CD45RA+ cells were excluded from the naive CD8 cells, which were CD45RO-negative and positively selected for CCR7. Everyone who donated was a Caucasian adult who lived in Nashville, Tennessee. The CDR3 spans 14 residues. Germline loops: CDR1 PRHDT, CDR2 FYEKMQ (reference sequence). V was clipped by 4 bases and J by 0 bases, with 7 bases between them.

The gene calls are TRBV13 and TRBJ1-3; D unclear. This sequence originates from a man aged 30 to 45 in good health. The sequenced sample was naive CD8+ T cells sorted from blood. The CDR3 protein is CASSSEISGNTIYF. CDR3 sequence (DNA): TGTGCCAGCAGCTCGGAAATCTCTGGAAACACCATATATTTT.